Sequencing of this T cell receptor (beta chain) was carried out in a study of T-cell reconstitution after alpha-beta-depleted transplantation in children. Unique molecular identifiers were built into the TCRbeta library. MiXCR, run by TCRdb on the PCR reads, gives a single entry per CDR3 protein. The table lists 450,000 to 500,000 distinct CDR3 sequences, under 15% of them singletons, with about 5.6% in the top ten. The CDR3 has 14 residues. The V and J ends lost 6 bases and 5 bases, in that order; junction bases with no gene match: 5. This sample comprised PBMCs from the stem cell graft donor, obtained from the stem cell graft. The sequence was obtained from a human donor who donated a stem cell graft to a child with combined immunodeficiency. The rearrangement links TRBV12-3 or TRBV12-4 to TRBJ1-4, with 8 bases identical to TRBD1. For the CDR3, the DNA is TGTGCCAGCAGGTTACAGGGGGGAAATGAAAAACTGTTTTTT. Translating it yields CASRLQGGNEKLFF.